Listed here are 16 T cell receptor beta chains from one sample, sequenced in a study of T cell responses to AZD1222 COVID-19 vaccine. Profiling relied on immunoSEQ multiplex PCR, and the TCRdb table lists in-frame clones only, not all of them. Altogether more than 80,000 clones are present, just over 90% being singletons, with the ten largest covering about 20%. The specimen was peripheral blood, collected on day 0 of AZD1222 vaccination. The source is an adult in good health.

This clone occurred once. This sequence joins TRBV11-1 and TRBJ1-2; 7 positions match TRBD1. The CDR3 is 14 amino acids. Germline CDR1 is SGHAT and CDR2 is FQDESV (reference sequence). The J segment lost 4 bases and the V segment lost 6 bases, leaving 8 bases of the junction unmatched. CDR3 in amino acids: CASSNDRVSYGYTF. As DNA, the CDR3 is TGTGCCAGCAGTAACGACAGGGTGAGCTATGGCTACACCTTC.

CDR3 amino acids: CASSILNSPLHF. The CDR3 DNA is TGTGCCAGTAGTATTCTTAATTCACCCCTCCACTTT. The V and J genes are TRBV19 and TRBJ1-6; D ambiguous. The CDR3 is made up of 12 amino acids. CDR1 and CDR2 (germline): LNHDA, SQIVND (reference sequence). Trimming took 3 bases from V and 6 from J, leaving 3 bases between them.

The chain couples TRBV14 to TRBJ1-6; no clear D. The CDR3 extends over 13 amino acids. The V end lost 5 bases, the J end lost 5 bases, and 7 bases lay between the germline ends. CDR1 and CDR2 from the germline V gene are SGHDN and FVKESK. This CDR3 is CASSKGNNSPLHF. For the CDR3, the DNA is TGTGCCAGCAGCAAAGGGAATAATTCACCCCTCCACTTT.

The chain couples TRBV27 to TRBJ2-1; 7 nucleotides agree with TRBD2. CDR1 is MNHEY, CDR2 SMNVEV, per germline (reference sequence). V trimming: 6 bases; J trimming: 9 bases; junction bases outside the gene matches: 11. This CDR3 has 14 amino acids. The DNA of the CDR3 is TGTGCCAGCAGCCAAGCGGGACGCAATGGTGAGCAGTTCTTC. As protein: CASSQAGRNGEQFF.

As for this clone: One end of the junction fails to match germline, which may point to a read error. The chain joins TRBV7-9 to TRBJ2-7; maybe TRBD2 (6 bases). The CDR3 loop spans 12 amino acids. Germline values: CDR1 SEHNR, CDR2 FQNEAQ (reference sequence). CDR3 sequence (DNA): TGTGCCAGCAGCTTAGCGGAGGGGAGTGTAAGGTTC. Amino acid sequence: CASSLAEGSVRF.

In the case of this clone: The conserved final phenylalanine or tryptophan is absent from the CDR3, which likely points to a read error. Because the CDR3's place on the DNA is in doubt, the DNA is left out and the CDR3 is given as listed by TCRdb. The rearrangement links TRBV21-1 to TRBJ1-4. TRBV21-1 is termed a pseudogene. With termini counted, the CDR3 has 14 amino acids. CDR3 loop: CASSTRRGNGNDPV.

The CDR3, as DNA: TGTGCCAGCAGCCCCGCGGCCTTCTTCTCTGGAAACACCATATATTTT. Its protein is CASSPAAFFSGNTIYF. The rearrangement joins TRBV7-9 to TRBJ1-3; no definite D call. From germline, CDR1 is SEHNR and CDR2 FQNEAQ (reference sequence). Trimming shortened V by 5 bases and J by 0 bases, and 14 bases separated the two germline ends. The CDR3 extends over 16 amino acids.

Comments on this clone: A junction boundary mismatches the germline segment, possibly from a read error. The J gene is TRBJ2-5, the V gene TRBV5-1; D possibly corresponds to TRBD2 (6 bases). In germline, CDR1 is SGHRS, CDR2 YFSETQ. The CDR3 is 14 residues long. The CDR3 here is CASSLAPGGEAQYF. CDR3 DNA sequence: TGCGCCAGCAGCTTGGCCCCCGGGGGAGAGGCCCAGTACTTC.

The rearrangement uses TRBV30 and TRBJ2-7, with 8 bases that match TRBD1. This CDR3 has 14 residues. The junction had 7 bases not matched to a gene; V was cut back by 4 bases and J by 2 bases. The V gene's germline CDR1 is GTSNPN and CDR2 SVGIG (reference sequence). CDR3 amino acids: CAWIDRGRPYEQYF. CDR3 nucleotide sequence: TGTGCCTGGATTGACAGGGGTAGACCCTACGAGCAGTACTTC.

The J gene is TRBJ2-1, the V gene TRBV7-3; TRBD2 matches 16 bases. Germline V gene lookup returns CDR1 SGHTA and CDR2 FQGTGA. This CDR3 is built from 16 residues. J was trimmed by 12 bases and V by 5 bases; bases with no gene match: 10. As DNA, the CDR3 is TGTGCCAGCAGCCCCAAGGGACTAGCGGGGGGGCTTGGGCAGTTCTTC. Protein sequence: CASSPKGLAGGLGQFF.

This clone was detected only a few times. As DNA, the CDR3 is TGTGCCAGCAGTGTGTTACCAGCGGGGAGAACCGGGGAGCTGTTTTTT. Protein sequence: CASSVLPAGRTGELFF. J is TRBJ2-2 and V is TRBV2; 7 nucleotides match TRBD2. Germline V gene sequence: CDR1 SNHLY, CDR2 FYNNEI. V trimming: 4 bases; J trimming: 5 bases; junction bases outside the gene matches: 10. This CDR3 has 16 amino acids.

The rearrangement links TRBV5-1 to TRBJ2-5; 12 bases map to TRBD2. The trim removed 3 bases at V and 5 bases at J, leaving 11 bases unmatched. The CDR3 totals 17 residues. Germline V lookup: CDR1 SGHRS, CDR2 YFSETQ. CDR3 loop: CASSSMTSGGPGETQYF. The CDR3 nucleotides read TGCGCCAGCAGCTCAATGACTAGCGGGGGCCCAGGGGAGACCCAGTACTTC. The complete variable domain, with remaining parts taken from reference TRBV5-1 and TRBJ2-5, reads KAGVTQTPRYLIKTRGQQVTLSCSPISGHRSVSWYQQTPGQGLQFLFEYFSETQRNKGNFPGRFSGRQFSNSRSEMNVSTLELGDSALYLCASSSMTSGGPGETQYFGPGTRLLVL.

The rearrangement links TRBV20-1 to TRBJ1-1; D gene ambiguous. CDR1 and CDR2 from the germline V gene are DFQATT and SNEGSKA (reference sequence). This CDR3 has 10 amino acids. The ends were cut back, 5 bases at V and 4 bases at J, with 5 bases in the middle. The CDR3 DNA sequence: TGCAGTGCTGAGGGCACTGAAGCTTTCTTT. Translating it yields CSAEGTEAFF.

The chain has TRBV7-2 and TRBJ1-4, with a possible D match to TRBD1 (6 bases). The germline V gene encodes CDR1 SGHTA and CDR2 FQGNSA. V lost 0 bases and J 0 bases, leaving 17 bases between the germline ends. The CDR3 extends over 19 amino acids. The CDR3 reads CASSLAGGMVGTTNEKLFF. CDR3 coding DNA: TGTGCCAGCAGCTTAGCTGGGGGCATGGTCGGAACAACTAATGAAAAACTGTTTTTT.

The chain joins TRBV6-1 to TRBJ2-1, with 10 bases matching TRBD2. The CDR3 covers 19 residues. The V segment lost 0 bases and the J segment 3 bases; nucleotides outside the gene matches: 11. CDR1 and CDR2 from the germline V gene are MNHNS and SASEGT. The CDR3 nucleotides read TGTGCCAGCAGTGAAGCCGATAGCGGGGGGCCCAGGGGCTACAATGAGCAGTTCTTC. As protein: CASSEADSGGPRGYNEQFF.

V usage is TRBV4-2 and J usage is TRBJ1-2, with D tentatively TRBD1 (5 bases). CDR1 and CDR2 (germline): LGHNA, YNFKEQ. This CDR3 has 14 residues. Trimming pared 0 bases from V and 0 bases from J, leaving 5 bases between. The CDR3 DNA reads TGTGCCAGCAGCCAAGAGACAGCTAACTATGGCTACACCTTC. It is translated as CASSQETANYGYTF.